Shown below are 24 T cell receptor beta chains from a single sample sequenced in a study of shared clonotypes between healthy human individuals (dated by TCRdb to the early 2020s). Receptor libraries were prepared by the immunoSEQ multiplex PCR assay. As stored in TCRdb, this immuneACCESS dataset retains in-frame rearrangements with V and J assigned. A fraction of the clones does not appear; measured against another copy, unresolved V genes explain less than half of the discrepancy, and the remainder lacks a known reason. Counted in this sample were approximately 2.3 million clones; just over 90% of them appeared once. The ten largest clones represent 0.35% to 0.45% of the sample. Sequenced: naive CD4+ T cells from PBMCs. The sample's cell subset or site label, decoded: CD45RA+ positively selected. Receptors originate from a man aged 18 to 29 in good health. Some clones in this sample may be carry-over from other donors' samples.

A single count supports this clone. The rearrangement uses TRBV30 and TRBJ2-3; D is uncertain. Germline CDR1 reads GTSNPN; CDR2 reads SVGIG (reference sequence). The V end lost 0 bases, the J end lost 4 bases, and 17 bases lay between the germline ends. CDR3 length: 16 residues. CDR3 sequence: CAWSVLGSVQPDTQYF. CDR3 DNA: TGTGCCTGGAGTGTACTCGGCTCCGTCCAGCCAGATACGCAGTATTTT.

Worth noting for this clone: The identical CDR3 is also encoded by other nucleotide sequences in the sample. The CDR3 here is CASSVGRNTGELFF. Written as DNA, the CDR3 is TGTGCCAGCAGTGTAGGTCGGAACACCGGGGAGCTGTTTTTT. The chain employs TRBV2 and TRBJ2-2; D gene uncertain. The germline gives CDR1 SNHLY, CDR2 FYNNEI. Trimming stripped 4 bases from V and 1 base from J, with 7 bases between. The CDR3 sequence is 14 residues long.

CDR3 DNA: TGTGCCAGCAATGAGGCCGCCTCCGAGCAGTACTTC. It encodes CASNEAASEQYF. This chain joins TRBV2 and TRBJ2-7; D remains unclear. V lost 7 bases to trimming and J lost 6 bases, with 13 bases between them. Germline-derived CDR1 and CDR2 are SNHLY and FYNNEI. The CDR3 loop spans 12 amino acids.

DNA for the CDR3: TGTGCCAGCGGACTAGCGGGAGCCCGTACTGGTCAGTTCTTC. As protein: CASGLAGARTGQFF. The chain uses TRBV28 and TRBJ2-1; 13 bases fit TRBD2. After removal of 8 bases from V and 13 bases from J, the junction contained 11 bases not matched to a gene. Germline lookup yields CDR1 MDHEN and CDR2 SYDVKM. CDR3 size: 14 residues.

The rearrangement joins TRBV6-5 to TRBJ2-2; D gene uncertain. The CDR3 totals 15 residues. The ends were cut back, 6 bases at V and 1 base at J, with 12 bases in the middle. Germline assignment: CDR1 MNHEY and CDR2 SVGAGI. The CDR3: CASSRQLLNTGELFF. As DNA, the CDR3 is TGTGCCAGCAGCAGACAACTCCTGAACACCGGGGAGCTGTTTTTT.

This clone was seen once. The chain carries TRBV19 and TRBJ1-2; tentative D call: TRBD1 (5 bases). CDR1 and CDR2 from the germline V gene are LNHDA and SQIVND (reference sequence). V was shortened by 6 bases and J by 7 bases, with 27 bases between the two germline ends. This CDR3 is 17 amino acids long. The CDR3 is CASSPADGRTTTAGYTF. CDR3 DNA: TGTGCCAGTAGCCCCGCAGACGGACGGACAACTACCGCTGGCTACACCTTC.

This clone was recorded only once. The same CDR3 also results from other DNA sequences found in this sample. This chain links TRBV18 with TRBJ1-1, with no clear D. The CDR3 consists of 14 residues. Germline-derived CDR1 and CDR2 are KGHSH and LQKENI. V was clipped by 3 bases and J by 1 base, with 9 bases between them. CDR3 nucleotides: TGTGCCAGCTCACCGTTAAAGGGGAACACTGAAGCTTTCTTT. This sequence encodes CASSPLKGNTEAFF.

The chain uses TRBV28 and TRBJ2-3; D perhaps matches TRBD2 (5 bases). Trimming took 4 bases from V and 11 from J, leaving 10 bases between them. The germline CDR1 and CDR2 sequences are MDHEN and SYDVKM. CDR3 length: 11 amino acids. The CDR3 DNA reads TGTGCCAGCAGTTCGGGGATTAAGCAGTATTTT. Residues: CASSSGIKQYF.

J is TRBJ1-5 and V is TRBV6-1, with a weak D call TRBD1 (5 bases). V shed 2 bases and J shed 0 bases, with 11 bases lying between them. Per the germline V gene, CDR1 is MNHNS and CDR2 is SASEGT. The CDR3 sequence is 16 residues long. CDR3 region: CASSERTGFSNQPQHF. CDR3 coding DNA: TGTGCCAGCAGTGAAAGAACAGGATTTAGCAATCAGCCCCAGCATTTT.

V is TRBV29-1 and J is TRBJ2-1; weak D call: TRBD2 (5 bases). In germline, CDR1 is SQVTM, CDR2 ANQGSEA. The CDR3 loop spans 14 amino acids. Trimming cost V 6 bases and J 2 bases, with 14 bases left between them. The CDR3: CSVGNRRAYNEQFF. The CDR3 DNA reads TGCAGCGTGGGTAATAGGCGGGCCTACAATGAGCAGTTCTTC.

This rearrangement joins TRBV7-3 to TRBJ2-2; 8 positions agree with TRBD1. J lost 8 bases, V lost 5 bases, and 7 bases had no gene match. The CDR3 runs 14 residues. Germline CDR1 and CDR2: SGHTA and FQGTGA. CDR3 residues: CASSRMGQEGELFF. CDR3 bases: TGTGCCAGCAGCAGGATGGGACAGGAAGGGGAGCTGTTTTTT.

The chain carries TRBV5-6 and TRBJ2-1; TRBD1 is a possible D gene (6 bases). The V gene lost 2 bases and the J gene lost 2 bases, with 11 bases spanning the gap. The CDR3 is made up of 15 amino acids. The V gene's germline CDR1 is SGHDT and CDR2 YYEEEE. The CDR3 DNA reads TGTGCCAGCAGCTTCCCCAGGGGCACCTACAATGAGCAGTTCTTC. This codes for CASSFPRGTYNEQFF.

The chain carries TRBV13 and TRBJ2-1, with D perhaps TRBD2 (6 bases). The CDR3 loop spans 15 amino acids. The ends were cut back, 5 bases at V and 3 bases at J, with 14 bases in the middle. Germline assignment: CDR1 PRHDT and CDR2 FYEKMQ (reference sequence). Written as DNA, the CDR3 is TGTGCCAGCAGCCCCCCTATGGGGGGCTACAATGAGCAGTTCTTC. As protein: CASSPPMGGYNEQFF.

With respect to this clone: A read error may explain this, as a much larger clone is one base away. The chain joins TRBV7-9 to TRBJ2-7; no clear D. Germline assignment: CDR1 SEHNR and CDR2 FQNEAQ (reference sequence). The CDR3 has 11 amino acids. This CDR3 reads CASSIAYEQYF. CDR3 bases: TGTGCCAGCAGCATAGCCTACGAGCAGTACTTC.

CDR3 DNA sequence: TGTGCCTGGAGTCTTGAGGGGAACACTGAAGCTTTCTTT. It is translated as CAWSLEGNTEAFF. This chain links TRBV30 with TRBJ1-1, with D hard to call. Trimming removed 2 bases from V and 1 base from J, with 8 bases in between. The germline V gene has CDR1 GTSNPN and CDR2 SVGIG (reference sequence). The CDR3 is made up of 13 amino acids.

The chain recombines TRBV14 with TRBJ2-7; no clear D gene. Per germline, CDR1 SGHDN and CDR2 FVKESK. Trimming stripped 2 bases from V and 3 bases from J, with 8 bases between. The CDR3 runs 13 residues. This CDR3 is CASSQQVHYEQYF. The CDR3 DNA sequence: TGTGCCAGCAGCCAACAGGTCCACTACGAGCAGTACTTC.

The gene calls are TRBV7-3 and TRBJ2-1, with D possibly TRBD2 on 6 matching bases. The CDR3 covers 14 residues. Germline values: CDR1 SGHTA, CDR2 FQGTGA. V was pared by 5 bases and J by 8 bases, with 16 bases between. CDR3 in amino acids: CASSPTGGIDEQFF. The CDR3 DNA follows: TGTGCCAGCAGCCCGACGGGCGGGATCGATGAGCAGTTCTTC.

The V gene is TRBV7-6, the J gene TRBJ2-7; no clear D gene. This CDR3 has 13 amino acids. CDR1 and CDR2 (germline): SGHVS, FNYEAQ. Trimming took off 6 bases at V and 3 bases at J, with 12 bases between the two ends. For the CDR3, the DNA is TGTGCCAGCAGATCACCGGGCGGCTACGAGCAGTACTTC. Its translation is CASRSPGGYEQYF.

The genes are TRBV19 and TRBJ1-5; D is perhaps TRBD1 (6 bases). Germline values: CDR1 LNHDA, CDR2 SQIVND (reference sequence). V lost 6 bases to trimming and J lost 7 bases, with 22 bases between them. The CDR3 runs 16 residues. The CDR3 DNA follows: TGTGCCAGTAGCGCTTCTACGCCCAGGGGACTGCAGCCCCAGCATTTT. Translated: CASSASTPRGLQPQHF.

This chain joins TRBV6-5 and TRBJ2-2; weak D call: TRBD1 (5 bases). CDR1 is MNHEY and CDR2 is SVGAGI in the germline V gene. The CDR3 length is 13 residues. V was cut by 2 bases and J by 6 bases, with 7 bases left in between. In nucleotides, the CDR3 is TGTGCCAGCAGTTACGGGGCAGCCGGGGAGCTGTTTTTT. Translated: CASSYGAAGELFF.

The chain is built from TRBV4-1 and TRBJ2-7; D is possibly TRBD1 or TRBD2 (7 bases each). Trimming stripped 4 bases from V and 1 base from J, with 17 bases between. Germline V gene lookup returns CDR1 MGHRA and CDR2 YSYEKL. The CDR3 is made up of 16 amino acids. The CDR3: CASSPGDYRGSYEQYF. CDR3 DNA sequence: TGCGCCAGCAGCCCAGGGGACTACAGGGGATCCTACGAGCAGTACTTC.

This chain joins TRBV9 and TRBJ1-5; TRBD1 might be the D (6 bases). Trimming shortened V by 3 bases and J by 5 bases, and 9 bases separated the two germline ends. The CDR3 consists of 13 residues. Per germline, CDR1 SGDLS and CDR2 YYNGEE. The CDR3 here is CASSAGGHQPQHF. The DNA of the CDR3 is TGTGCCAGCAGCGCTGGGGGGCATCAGCCCCAGCATTTT.

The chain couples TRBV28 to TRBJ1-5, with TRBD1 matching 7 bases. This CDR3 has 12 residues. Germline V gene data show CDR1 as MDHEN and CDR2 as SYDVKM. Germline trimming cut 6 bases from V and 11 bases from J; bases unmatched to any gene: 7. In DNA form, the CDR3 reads TGTGCCAGCAGAGGACAGGTGTCGGCCCAGCATTTT. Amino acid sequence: CASRGQVSAQHF.

In DNA, the CDR3 is TGCGCCAGCAGCCAAGAACCGGGCCAGACCCAGTACTTC. It is translated as CASSQEPGQTQYF. This chain connects TRBV4-3 to TRBJ2-5, with D hard to call. Germline V gives CDR1 LGHNA, CDR2 YSLEER. This CDR3 has 13 residues. The V end was cut by 0 bases, the J end by 6 bases, with 8 bases between.